This record looks at one T cell receptor (beta chain) sequence and its context. Its recognized antigen is unknown. Base qualities are not at hand, and no much larger clone is one base apart. The data are from a study of blood T cell repertoires in COVID-19 (dated by TCRdb to between 2020 and 2021). Broadly, across the study: Collaborator samples came from the United States, Italy and Spain and covered acute and convalescent phases of COVID-19. The prospective study material was composed of cDNA or gDNA derived from T cells, B-cell-depleted T cells, or PBMCs. The dataset comprised deeply sampled blood TCRbeta repertoires from subjects exposed to, actively infected with, or recovered from COVID-19. A freely available public database, intended as a resource for researchers studying the immune response to SARS-CoV-2, is where the repertoires were released. The samples were drawn from two sources: the first 160 participants of the ongoing ImmuneRACE study, and 1,254 subjects contributed by 6 global collaborators. Sample metadata almost always included a de-identified subject ID, COVID-19 status, age in years and sex. Where HLA class I and class II types were available, the types were taken from metadata supplied by the sample provider, not from assay-based typing. The study at large found these results: Clinical and demographic metadata were provided uncurated, with the amount varying by source and participant.

TCRbeta CDR3 regions were amplified from genomic DNA by means of the immunoSEQ Assay, a bias-controlled multiplex PCR. Regarding the original processing steps: Within the assay, amplification of reference gene primers was used to estimate how many nucleated cells each sample contained. To quantify the absolute abundance of each unique TCRbeta CDR3 rearrangement, sequence reads were collapsed and filtered. For each sample, productive Simpson clonality was calculated as the square root of Simpson's diversity index over productive rearrangements. TCRdb retrieved this table from immuneACCESS and kept in-frame rearrangements only. Not all clones are present; in checked studies, unresolved V genes account for under half, and no reason is known for the remainder. That table furnishes V, J and clone size, whereas the DNA furnished D and trimming. The sample profile shows more than 110,000 clones; approximately 90% of them were found once. Of the sample, 4.3% falls within the top ten clones.

Trimming costs V 1 base and J 12 bases, and their ends lie 13 bases apart. For CDR1 and CDR2, the germline V gene lists SGHTA and FQGNSA. The CDR3 runs 12 residues from the cysteine to the phenylalanine. Left in the record is the CDR3 DNA by itself, 36 bases read in frame from the first base. Whole blood was collected in K2EDTA tubes by collaborating institutions according to the institutions' own protocols. Collaborator samples were shipped for TCRbeta analysis as frozen whole blood, isolated PBMCs, or DNA extracted from either sample type. This clonotype was sampled from a woman in her thirties or forties with acute or convalescent COVID-19. Source material: peripheral blood. Rearrangement joined TRBV7-2 to TRBJ2-7; tentative D gene TRBD2, with 6 bases matching. In nucleotides, the sequence is TGTGCCAGCAGCTTAGGGAGGGCATCTGCGTACTTC. This translates into CASSLGRASAYF.